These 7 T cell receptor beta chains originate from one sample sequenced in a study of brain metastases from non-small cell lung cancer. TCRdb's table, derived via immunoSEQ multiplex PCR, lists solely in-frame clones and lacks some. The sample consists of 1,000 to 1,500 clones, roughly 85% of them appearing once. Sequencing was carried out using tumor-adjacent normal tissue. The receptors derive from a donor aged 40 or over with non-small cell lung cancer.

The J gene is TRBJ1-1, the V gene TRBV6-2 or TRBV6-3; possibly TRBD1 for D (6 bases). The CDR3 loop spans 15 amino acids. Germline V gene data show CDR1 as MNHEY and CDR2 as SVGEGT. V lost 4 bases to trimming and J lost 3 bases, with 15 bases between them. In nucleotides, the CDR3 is TGTGCCAGCAGTTCACAGGGAAGGGAGGACACTGAAGCTTTCTTT. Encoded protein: CASSSQGREDTEAFF.

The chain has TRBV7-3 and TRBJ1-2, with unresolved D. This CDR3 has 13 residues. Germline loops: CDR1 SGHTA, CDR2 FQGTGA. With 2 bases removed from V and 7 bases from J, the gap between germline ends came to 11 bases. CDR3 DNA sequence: TGTGCCAGCAGCTTAGAAGGTCAAGGTGGCTACACCTTC. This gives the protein CASSLEGQGGYTF.

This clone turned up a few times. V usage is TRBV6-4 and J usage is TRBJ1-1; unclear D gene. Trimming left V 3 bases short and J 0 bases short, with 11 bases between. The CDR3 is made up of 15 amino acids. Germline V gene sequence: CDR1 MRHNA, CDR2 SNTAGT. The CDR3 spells CASSEEGGLNTEAFF. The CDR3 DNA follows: TGTGCCAGCAGTGAGGAGGGAGGGTTGAACACTGAAGCTTTCTTT.

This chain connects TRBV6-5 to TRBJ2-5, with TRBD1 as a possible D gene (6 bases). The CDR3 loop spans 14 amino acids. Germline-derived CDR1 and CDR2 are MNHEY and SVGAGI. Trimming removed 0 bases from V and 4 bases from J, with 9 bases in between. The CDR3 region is CASSYSRGGETQYF. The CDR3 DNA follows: TGTGCCAGCAGTTACTCGAGAGGGGGAGAGACCCAGTACTTC.

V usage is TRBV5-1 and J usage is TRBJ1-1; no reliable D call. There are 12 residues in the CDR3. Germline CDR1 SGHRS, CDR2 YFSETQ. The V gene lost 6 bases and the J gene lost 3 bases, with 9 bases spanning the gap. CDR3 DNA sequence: TGCGCCAGCACGACAAGAGACACTGAAGCTTTCTTT. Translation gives CASTTRDTEAFF.

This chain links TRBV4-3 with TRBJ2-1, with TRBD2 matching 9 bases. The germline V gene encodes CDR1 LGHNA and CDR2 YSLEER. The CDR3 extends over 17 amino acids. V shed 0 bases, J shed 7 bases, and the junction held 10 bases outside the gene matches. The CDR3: CASSQDPTSGGWNEQFF. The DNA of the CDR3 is TGCGCCAGCAGCCAAGATCCCACCAGCGGGGGGTGGAATGAGCAGTTCTTC.

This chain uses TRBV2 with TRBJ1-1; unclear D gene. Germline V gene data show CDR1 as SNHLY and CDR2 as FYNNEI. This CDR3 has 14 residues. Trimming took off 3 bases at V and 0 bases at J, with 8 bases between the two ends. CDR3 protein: CASSDVMLNTEAFF. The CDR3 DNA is TGTGCCAGCAGTGATGTCATGTTGAACACTGAAGCTTTCTTT.